These 17 T cell receptor beta chains were sequenced from one sample in a study of cytotoxic CD8 clonotypes in ibrutinib-treated CLL (dated by TCRdb to about 2021). The library was made by the immunoSEQ multiplex PCR assay. As stored in TCRdb, this immuneACCESS dataset retains in-frame rearrangements with V and J assigned. A fraction of the clones does not appear; measured against another copy, unresolved V genes explain less than half of the discrepancy, and the remainder lacks a known reason. The sample contains some 130,000 clones, over 75% of them found a single time. Under 2.5% of the sample is held by the ten biggest clonotypes. In the paper's terms, the time point label means: less than 30 months on ibrutinib. Sequenced material: PBMCs, taken after 24 months of ibrutinib treatment. The receptors come from a human donor with chronic lymphocytic leukemia.

This sequence joins TRBV5-6 and TRBJ2-3; 13 bases agree with TRBD2. Germline V gives CDR1 SGHDT, CDR2 YYEEEE. The CDR3 runs to 16 residues. Unmatched junction bases numbered 2, after V lost 4 bases and J lost 0 bases. CDR3 sequence (DNA): TGTGCCAGCAGCCCGGGACTAGCGGGAAGCACAGATACGCAGTATTTT. This sequence encodes CASSPGLAGSTDTQYF.

This clone was counted only a few times. The genes are TRBV5-6 and TRBJ1-2, with 8 bases lining up with TRBD1. Germline CDR1 reads SGHDT; CDR2 reads YYEEEE. After removal of 4 bases from V and 2 bases from J, the junction contained 7 bases not matched to a gene. The length of the CDR3 is 15 residues. The CDR3 loop reads CASSLAGTGNYGYTF. The DNA for the CDR3 is TGTGCCAGCAGCCTGGCCGGGACAGGAAACTATGGCTACACCTTC.

The genes are TRBV9 and TRBJ1-4; 9 nucleotides agree with TRBD1. Germline loops: CDR1 SGDLS, CDR2 YYNGEE. With V trimmed by 2 bases and J by 4 bases, 3 bases remained unmatched. CDR3 length: 15 residues. The CDR3 here is CASSVGTGFNEKLFF. CDR3 coding DNA: TGTGCCAGCAGCGTTGGGACAGGGTTTAATGAAAAACTGTTTTTT.

This chain connects TRBV5-1 to TRBJ1-2; TRBD1 might be the D (5 bases). The ends were cut back, 5 bases at V and 2 bases at J, with 10 bases in the middle. This CDR3 has 13 amino acids. Germline CDR1 is SGHRS and CDR2 is YFSETQ. The CDR3 coding sequence is TGCGCCAGCAGGCGACAGAGGAACTATGGCTACACCTTC. It translates to CASRRQRNYGYTF.

The chain links TRBV4-2 to TRBJ2-7; unclear D gene. CDR1 LGHNA and CDR2 YNFKEQ come from the germline V gene. Trimming removed 1 base at V and 3 bases at J, with 16 bases between. The CDR3 is 16 residues long. CDR3 DNA: TGTGCCAGCAGCCAAGGGGGTATAGGGTTGGTCTACGAGCAGTACTTC. As protein: CASSQGGIGLVYEQYF.

The chain uses TRBV21-1 and TRBJ2-3; the table's D call TRBD2 went unverified against the DNA. TRBV21-1 is deemed a pseudogene. The CDR3 totals 19 residues. The CDR3 protein is CASSKGLSSSGSIADTQYF. Written as DNA, the CDR3 is TGTGCCAGCAGCAAAGGCCTCTCCTCTAGCGGGTCCATCGCAGATACGCAGTATTTT.

The V and J genes are TRBV7-2 and TRBJ1-4; D is possibly TRBD1 (5 bases). Germline values: CDR1 SGHTA, CDR2 FQGNSA. CDR3 length: 15 amino acids. The germline V and J ends were trimmed by 5 bases and 4 bases, with 14 bases remaining between them. Written as DNA, the CDR3 is TGTGCCAGCAGCCGCGGTCAGGGAAATAATGAAAAACTGTTTTTT. Its translation: CASSRGQGNNEKLFF.

This rearrangement joins TRBV29-1 to TRBJ1-1; 8 bases line up with TRBD1. The germline V gene encodes CDR1 SQVTM and CDR2 ANQGSEA. CDR3 length: 13 residues. Trimming took 5 bases from V and 8 from J; bases not matched to a gene: 10. The CDR3 region is CSVYPQGAGEAFF. The CDR3 DNA is TGCAGCGTTTATCCCCAGGGGGCAGGGGAAGCTTTCTTT.

CDR3 amino acids: CASSPGLAENNEQFF. DNA of the CDR3: TGCGCCAGCAGCCCGGGACTAGCGGAAAACAATGAGCAGTTCTTC. V and J are TRBV4-3 and TRBJ2-1, with 11 bases that match TRBD2. V lost 4 bases to trimming and J lost 5 bases; unmatched junction nucleotides: 4. The CDR3 length is 15 residues. The germline V gene has CDR1 LGHNA and CDR2 YSLEER.

V is TRBV19 and J is TRBJ2-5; 7 nucleotides align to TRBD1. The CDR3 runs to 15 residues. V trimming: 5 bases; J trimming: 5 bases; junction bases outside the gene matches: 11. Germline V lookup: CDR1 LNHDA, CDR2 SQIVND (reference sequence). The DNA of the CDR3 is TGTGCCAGTAGTTCATCGACAGGGCTGAGGGAGACCCAGTACTTC. Its translation is CASSSSTGLRETQYF.

CDR3 protein: CASSFGRDRAYNEQFF. CDR3 coding DNA: TGTGCCAGCAGTTTCGGCCGGGACAGGGCTTACAATGAGCAGTTCTTC. The chain links TRBV28 to TRBJ2-1, with TRBD1 matching 9 bases. V was clipped by 3 bases and J by 4 bases; unmatched bases: 7. This CDR3 has 16 amino acids. Per the germline V gene, CDR1 is MDHEN and CDR2 is SYDVKM.

The rearrangement joins TRBV28 to TRBJ1-5; D unclear. Between the trimmed V and J ends, which lost 6 bases and 3 bases, there was a span of 24 bases. The CDR3 is 18 residues long. Germline assignment: CDR1 MDHEN and CDR2 SYDVKM. CDR3 in DNA: TGTGCCAGCAGCTTCTCCCTATCTGCCCCGGGCGACAATCAGCCCCAGCATTTT. It codes for CASSFSLSAPGDNQPQHF.

The chain employs TRBV11-3 and TRBJ2-1; no clear D. CDR1 and CDR2 from the germline V gene are SGHNT and YENEEA. The CDR3 runs to 14 residues. V was trimmed by 5 bases and J by 5 bases, leaving 13 bases between them. The CDR3 region is CASSRTTDHNEQFF. The CDR3 DNA is TGTGCCAGCAGCCGGACCACCGATCACAATGAGCAGTTCTTC.

This rearrangement joins TRBV7-9 to TRBJ1-1; a weak D match, TRBD1 (5 bases). V was clipped by 0 bases and J by 1 base, with 9 bases between them. The CDR3 length is 15 residues. Germline assignment: CDR1 SEHNR and CDR2 FQNEAQ (reference sequence). CDR3 sequence (DNA): TGTGCCAGCAGCTTAGCGTTAGGACAGAACACTGAAGCTTTCTTT. It translates to CASSLALGQNTEAFF. Together with reference TRBV7-9 and TRBJ1-1, the CDR3 gives the full variable domain: DTGVSQNPRHKITKRGQNVTFRCDPISEHNRLYWYRQTLGQGPEFLTYFQNEAQLEKSRLLSDRFSAERPKGSFSTLEIQRTEQGDSAMYLCASSLALGQNTEAFFGQGTRLTVV.

Turning to this clone: This CDR3 is missing its conserved last phenylalanine or tryptophan, likely due to a read error. The DNA is omitted, as the CDR3 cannot be located on it reliably, and the CDR3 follows TCRdb's listing. V is TRBV6-1 and J is TRBJ2-7; the table's D call, TRBD1, was not checked against the DNA. Germline V gene data show CDR1 as MNHNS and CDR2 as SASEGT. 15 amino acids form the CDR3, both terminal residues included. The CDR3 sequence is CASSEALGDSWSKRL.

The chain carries TRBV4-1 and TRBJ2-3; D not resolved. Trimming left V 4 bases short and J 8 bases short, with 16 bases between. Germline V gene lookup returns CDR1 MGHRA and CDR2 YSYEKL. CDR3 size: 14 residues. The CDR3 nucleotides are TGCGCCAGCAGCCCCCACCGAGACCGGGCTACGCAGTATTTT. Its protein product is CASSPHRDRATQYF.

V usage is TRBV7-3 and J usage is TRBJ1-1; D not certain. V dropped 0 bases and J dropped 0 bases, with 8 bases sitting between them. The length of the CDR3 is 15 residues. The germline gives CDR1 SGHTA, CDR2 FQGTGA. Written as DNA, the CDR3 is TGTGCCAGCAGCTTAACGCCAAACATGAACACTGAAGCTTTCTTT. Amino acids: CASSLTPNMNTEAFF.